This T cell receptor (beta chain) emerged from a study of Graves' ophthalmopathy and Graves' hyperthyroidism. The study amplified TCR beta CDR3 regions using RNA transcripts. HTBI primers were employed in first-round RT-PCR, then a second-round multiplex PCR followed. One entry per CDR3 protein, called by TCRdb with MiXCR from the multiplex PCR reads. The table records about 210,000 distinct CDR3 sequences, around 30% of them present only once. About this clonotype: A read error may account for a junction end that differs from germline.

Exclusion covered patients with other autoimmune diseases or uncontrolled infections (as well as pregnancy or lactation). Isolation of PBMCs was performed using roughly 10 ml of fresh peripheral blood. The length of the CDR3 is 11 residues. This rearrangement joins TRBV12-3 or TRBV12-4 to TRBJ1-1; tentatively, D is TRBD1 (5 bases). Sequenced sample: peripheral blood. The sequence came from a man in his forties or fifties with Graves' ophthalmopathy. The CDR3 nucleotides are TGTGCCAGCAGTCTACAGGCTGAGGCTTTCTTT. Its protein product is CASSLQAEAFF.